Following are 8 T cell receptor beta chains from one sample sequenced in a study of tumor-infiltrating lymphocytes in primary liver carcinoma. Total RNA amounting to 450 to 500 ng was the source from which TCR beta cDNA was made with a constant-region primer. Three-round nested multiplex PCR performed with slightly modified ARM-PCR produced the TCR beta libraries. The first two PCR rounds used TRBV1-TRBV30 primers with a Cbeta primer, around 10 cycles each. A single record per CDR3 protein comes from TCRdb applying MiXCR to the multiplex PCR reads. This sample yields about 190,000 distinct CDR3 sequences, of which approximately 86% are seen a single time; 15% to 20% belongs to the top ten. From unsorted bulk tissue weighing roughly 18-30 mg, DNA and RNA were co-extracted. The sample taken for sequencing was tumor tissue from primary liver carcinoma. The receptor set was obtained from a man in his forties with primary liver carcinoma and hepatitis B virus infection.

The table lists this clonotype with many counts. The V call is TRBV7-8, the J call TRBJ2-7, with a possible D match to TRBD1 (6 bases). Trimming removed 3 bases at V and 0 bases at J, with 9 bases between. Germline CDR1 reads SGHVS; CDR2 reads FQNEAQ. CDR3 size: 14 residues. CDR3 in amino acids: CASSFRDTSYEQYF. CDR3 DNA sequence: TGTGCCAGCAGCTTCCGGGACACCTCCTACGAGCAGTACTTC.

As concerns this clonotype: One end of the junction does not line up with germline, which may come from a read error. V and J are TRBV5-4 and TRBJ2-3; 10 nucleotides match TRBD2. The V gene's germline CDR1 is SGHNT and CDR2 YYREEE (reference sequence). The CDR3 runs 15 residues. The chain's CDR3 is CASSKGLADTDTQYF. CDR3 nucleotides: TGTGCTAGCAGCAAAGGACTAGCGGACACAGATACGCAGTATTTT.

The genes are TRBV5-1 and TRBJ2-3; tentative D call: TRBD2 (5 bases). V was trimmed by 6 bases and J by 5 bases, leaving 7 bases between them. The germline CDR1 and CDR2 sequences are SGHRS and YFSETQ. This CDR3 contains 11 residues. The CDR3 DNA is TGCGCCAGCATACGGGGAGATACGCAGTATTTT. Residues: CASIRGDTQYF.

The CDR3 here is CTSSLASYTEAFF. DNA of the CDR3: TGTACTAGCAGTCTAGCCAGTTACACTGAAGCTTTCTTT. The V call is TRBV6-5, the J call TRBJ1-1, with D unclear. This CDR3 spans 13 amino acids. The V gene's germline CDR1 is MNHEY and CDR2 SVGAGI.

On this clonotype itself: At one end the junction does not follow the germline gene, possibly because of a read error. The rearrangement uses TRBV5-6 and TRBJ2-7; no clear D. The V gene's germline CDR1 is SGHDT and CDR2 YYEEEE. This CDR3 comprises 16 residues. DNA of the CDR3: TGTGCCAGCACCCCCACCCCCATGGGCGAGGCCTATGAGCAGTACTTC. Translating gives CASTPTPMGEAYEQYF.

With respect to this clonotype: The CDR3 does not close with the conserved phenylalanine or tryptophan, likely indicating a read error. The chain carries TRBV29-1 and TRBJ2-5, with 8 bases fitting TRBD2. CDR3 length: 15 residues. Germline V gene lookup returns CDR1 SQVTM and CDR2 ANQGSEA. V shed 6 bases and J 4 bases; nucleotides not matched to a gene: 13. The DNA for the CDR3 is TGCAGCGTCTACGGGACTAGGTTCGTTGGAGAGACCCAGTACTTA. Its translation is CSVYGTRFVGETQYL.

Comments on this clonotype: The junction does not match germline at one end; this may be a read error. The chain uses TRBV4-3 and TRBJ2-5; 8 bases are shared with TRBD2. The CDR3 is made up of 16 amino acids. Per germline, CDR1 LGHNA and CDR2 YSLEER. DNA for the CDR3: TGCGCCAGCAGCCAAGGCGGGGGGCGGGAACTAGAGACCCAGCACTTC. Its translation is CASSQGGGRELETQHF.

This clonotype was recorded many times. This chain joins TRBV28 and TRBJ2-1; D possibly corresponds to TRBD1 (5 bases). Germline V gives CDR1 MDHEN, CDR2 SYDVKM. Trimming took 6 bases from V and 7 from J, leaving 13 bases between them. This CDR3 comprises 13 residues. CDR3 sequence reads: CASRIQQENEQFF. DNA of the CDR3: TGTGCCAGCAGGATTCAACAGGAGAATGAGCAGTTCTTC.